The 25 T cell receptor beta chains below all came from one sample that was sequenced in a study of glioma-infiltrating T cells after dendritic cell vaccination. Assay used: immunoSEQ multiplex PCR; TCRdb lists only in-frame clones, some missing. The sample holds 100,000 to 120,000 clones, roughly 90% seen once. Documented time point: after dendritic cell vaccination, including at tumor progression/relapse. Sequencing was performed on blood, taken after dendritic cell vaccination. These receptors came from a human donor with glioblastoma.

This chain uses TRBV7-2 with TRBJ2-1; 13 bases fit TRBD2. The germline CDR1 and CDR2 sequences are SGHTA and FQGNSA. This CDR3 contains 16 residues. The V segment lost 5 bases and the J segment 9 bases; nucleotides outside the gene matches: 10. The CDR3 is CASSIGLAGASVEQFF. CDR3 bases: TGTGCCAGCAGCATCGGACTAGCGGGAGCCTCGGTTGAGCAGTTCTTC.

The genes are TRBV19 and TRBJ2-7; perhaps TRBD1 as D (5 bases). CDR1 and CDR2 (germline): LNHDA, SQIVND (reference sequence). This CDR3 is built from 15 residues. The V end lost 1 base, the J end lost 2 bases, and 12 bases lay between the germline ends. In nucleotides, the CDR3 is TGTGCCAGTAGTATAGCCTTGATAGGGGCCTACGAGCAGTACTTC. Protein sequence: CASSIALIGAYEQYF.

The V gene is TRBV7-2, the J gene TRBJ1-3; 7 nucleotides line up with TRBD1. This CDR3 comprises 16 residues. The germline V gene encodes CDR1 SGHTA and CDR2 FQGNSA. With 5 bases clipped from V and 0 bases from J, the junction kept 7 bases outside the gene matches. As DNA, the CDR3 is TGTGCCAGCAGCAGAGGACAGGCCGCCTCTGGAAACACCATATATTTT. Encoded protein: CASSRGQAASGNTIYF.

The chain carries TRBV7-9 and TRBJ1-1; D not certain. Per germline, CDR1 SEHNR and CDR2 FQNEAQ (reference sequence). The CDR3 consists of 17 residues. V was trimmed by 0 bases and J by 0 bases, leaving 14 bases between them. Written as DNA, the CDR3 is TGTGCCAGCAGCTTAGCCGGAGGACGGAGCCTGAACACTGAAGCTTTCTTT. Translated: CASSLAGGRSLNTEAFF.

The CDR3 DNA is TGTGCCAGCTCACCTACAGGGATTGGAAACACCATATATTTT. Its translation: CASSPTGIGNTIYF. This chain connects TRBV18 to TRBJ1-3; possible D gene TRBD1, 6 bases. Germline V gives CDR1 KGHSH, CDR2 LQKENI. Between the trimmed V and J ends, which lost 3 bases and 3 bases, there was a span of 9 bases. The CDR3 length is 14 residues.

CDR3 sequence (DNA): TGTGCCTGGACAGGGGAGAGCTCCTATAATTCACCCCTCCACTTT. This codes for CAWTGESSYNSPLHF. This chain connects TRBV30 to TRBJ1-6; weak D call: TRBD1 (6 bases). Germline V gene lookup returns CDR1 GTSNPN and CDR2 SVGIG (reference sequence). The CDR3 contains 15 residues. V was shortened by 4 bases and J by 0 bases, with 10 bases between the two germline ends.

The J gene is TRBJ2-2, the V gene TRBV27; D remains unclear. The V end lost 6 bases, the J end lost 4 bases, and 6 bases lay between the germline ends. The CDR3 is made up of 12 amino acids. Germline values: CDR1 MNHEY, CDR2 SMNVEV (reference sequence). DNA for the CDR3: TGTGCCAGCAGCTTCCCCACCGGGGAGCTGTTTTTT. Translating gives CASSFPTGELFF.

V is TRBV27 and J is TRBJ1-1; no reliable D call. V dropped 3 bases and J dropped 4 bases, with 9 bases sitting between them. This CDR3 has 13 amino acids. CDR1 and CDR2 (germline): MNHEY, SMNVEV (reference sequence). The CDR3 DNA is TGTGCCAGCAGTTTCACGGGAGTCACTGAAGCTTTCTTT. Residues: CASSFTGVTEAFF.

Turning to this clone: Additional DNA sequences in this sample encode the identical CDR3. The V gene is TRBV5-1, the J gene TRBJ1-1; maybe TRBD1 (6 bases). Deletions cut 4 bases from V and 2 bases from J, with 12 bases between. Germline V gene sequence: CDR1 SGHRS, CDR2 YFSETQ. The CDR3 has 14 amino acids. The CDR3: CASSPGTLNTEAFF. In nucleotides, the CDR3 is TGCGCCAGCAGCCCCGGGACACTCAACACTGAAGCTTTCTTT.

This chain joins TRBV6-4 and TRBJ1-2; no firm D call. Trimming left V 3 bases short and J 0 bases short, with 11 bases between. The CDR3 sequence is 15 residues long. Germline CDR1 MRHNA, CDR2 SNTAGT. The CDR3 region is CASSEGSGSNYGYTF. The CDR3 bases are TGTGCCAGCAGTGAGGGTTCAGGATCTAACTATGGCTACACCTTC.

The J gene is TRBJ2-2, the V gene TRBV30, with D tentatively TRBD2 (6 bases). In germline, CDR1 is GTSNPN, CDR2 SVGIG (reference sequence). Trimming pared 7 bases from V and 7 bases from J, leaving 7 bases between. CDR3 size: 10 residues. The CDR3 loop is CASGVGELFF. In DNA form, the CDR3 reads TGTGCCTCGGGGGTCGGGGAGCTGTTTTTT.

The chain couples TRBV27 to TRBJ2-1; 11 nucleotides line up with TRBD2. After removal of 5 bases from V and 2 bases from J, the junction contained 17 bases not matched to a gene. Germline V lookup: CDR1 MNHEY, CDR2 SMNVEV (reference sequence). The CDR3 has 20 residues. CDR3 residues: CASSPSLTSGIPVPYNEQFF. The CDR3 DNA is TGTGCCAGCAGTCCATCCCTGACTAGCGGGATTCCTGTCCCCTACAATGAGCAGTTCTTC.

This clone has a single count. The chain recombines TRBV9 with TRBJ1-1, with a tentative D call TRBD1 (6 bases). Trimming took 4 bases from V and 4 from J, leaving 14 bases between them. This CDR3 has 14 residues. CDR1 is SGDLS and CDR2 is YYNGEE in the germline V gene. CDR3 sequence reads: CASSLEGVGTEAFF. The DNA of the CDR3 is TGTGCCAGCAGCCTTGAGGGGGTAGGCACTGAAGCTTTCTTT.

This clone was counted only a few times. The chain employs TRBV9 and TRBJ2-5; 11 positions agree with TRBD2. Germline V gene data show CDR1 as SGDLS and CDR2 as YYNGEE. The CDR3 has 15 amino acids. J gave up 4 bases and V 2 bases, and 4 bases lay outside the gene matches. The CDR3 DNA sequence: TGTGCCAGCAGCGTGGTAGCGGGAGGGGTAGAGACCCAGTACTTC. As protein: CASSVVAGGVETQYF.

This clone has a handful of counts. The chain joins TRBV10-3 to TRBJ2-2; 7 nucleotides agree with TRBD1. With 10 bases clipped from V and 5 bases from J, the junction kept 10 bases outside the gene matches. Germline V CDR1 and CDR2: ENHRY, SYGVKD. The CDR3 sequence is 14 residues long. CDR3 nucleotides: TGTGCCAGCAGCACCGGGACAGATACCGGGGAGCTGTTTTTT. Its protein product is CASSTGTDTGELFF.

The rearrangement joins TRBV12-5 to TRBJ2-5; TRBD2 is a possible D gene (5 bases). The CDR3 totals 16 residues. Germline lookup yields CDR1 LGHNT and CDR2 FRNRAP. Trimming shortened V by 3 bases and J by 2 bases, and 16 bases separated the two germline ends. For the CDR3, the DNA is TGTGCTAGTGGTTTCCCGAGCGGCCTAACTCAAGAGACCCAGTACTTC. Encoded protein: CASGFPSGLTQETQYF.

The CDR3 here is CASSQVGTLQYNEQFF. CDR3 nucleotide sequence: TGCGCCAGCAGCCAAGTCGGTACCCTCCAATACAATGAGCAGTTCTTC. The rearrangement joins TRBV4-1 to TRBJ2-1; D unclear. The ends were cut back, 1 base at V and 4 bases at J, with 14 bases in the middle. This CDR3 spans 16 amino acids. Germline-derived CDR1 and CDR2 are MGHRA and YSYEKL.

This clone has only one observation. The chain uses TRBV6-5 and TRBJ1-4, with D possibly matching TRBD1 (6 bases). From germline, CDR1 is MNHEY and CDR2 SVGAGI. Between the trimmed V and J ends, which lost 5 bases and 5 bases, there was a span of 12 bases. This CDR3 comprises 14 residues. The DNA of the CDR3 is TGTGCCAGCAGTGACACAGGGCTCAATGAAAAACTGTTTTTT. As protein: CASSDTGLNEKLFF.

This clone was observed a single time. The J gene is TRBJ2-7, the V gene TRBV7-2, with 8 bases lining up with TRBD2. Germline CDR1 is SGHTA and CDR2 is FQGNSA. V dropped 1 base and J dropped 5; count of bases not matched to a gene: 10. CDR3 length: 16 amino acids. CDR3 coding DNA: TGTGCCAGCAGCTTAGGTGCGGGGGGTATTAAGGACGAGCAGTACTTC. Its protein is CASSLGAGGIKDEQYF.

The DNA of the CDR3 is TGTGCCAGCAGGACAGGGGCGCGGGGCGAGCAGTACTTC. It encodes CASRTGARGEQYF. The chain is built from TRBV2 and TRBJ2-7, with 8 bases matching TRBD1. V was pared by 6 bases and J by 6 bases, with 7 bases of the junction left unmatched. The CDR3 runs 13 residues. CDR1 and CDR2 (germline): SNHLY, FYNNEI.

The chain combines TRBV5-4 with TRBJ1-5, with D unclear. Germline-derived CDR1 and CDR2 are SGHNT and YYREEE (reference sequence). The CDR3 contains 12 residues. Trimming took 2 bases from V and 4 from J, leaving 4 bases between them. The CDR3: CASSFGNQPQHF. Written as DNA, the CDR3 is TGTGCCAGCAGCTTCGGTAATCAGCCCCAGCATTTT.

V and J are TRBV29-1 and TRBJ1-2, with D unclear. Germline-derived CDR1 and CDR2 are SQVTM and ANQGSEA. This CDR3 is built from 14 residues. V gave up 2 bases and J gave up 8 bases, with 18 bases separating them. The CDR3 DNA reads TGCAGCGTTGAAACCGCGGGAGTGGGCTCCGGCTACACCTTC. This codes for CSVETAGVGSGYTF.

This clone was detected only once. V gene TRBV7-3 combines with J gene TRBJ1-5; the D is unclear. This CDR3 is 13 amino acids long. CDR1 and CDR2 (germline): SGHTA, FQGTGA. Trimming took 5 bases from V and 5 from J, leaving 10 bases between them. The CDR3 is CASSITRDQPQHF. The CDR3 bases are TGTGCCAGCAGCATTACACGGGATCAGCCCCAGCATTTT.

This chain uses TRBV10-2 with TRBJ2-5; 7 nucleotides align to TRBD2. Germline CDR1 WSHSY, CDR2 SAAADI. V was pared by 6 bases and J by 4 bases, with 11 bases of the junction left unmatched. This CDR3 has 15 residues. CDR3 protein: CASRGGVPWGETQYF. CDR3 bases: TGCGCCAGCAGGGGGGGGGTCCCCTGGGGAGAGACCCAGTACTTC.

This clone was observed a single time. The CDR3 region has the DNA TGTGCCAGCAGCATAGGGCCAGGGTACGGCTACACCTTC. This translates into CASSIGPGYGYTF. The rearrangement joins TRBV7-3 to TRBJ1-2, with D tentatively TRBD1 (5 bases). The CDR3 contains 13 residues. The germline CDR1 and CDR2 sequences are SGHTA and FQGTGA. Trimming took 5 bases from V and 8 from J, leaving 15 bases between them.